Listed below are T cell receptor beta chains from one sample, sequenced in a study of T cell changes during pregnancy in multiple sclerosis. Measured with immunoSEQ multiplex PCR; TCRdb has only the in-frame clones, and not every one. Among 35,000 to 40,000 clones listed, 92% were seen once. This material consisted of CD4+ T cells from peripheral blood mononuclear cells, taken in the third trimester of pregnancy. These receptors all come from a female donor with multiple sclerosis, enrolled in a pregnancy study. CDR3s leave out the opening cysteine and the closing phenylalanine or tryptophan. A D gene is named only where the DNA matches it firmly. The size field is filled for only some rows; it gives once, few, many or a size class.

NA | TRBV5-1 | NA | ASQISGYNEQF
NA | TRBV7-9 | TRBD1 | ASSPQGAGKNEQF
NA | TRBV7-2 | NA | ASSSTYEQY
NA | TRBV30 | NA | AWSVLQNTEAF
NA | TRBV28 | TRBD2 | ASSLVLAGETQY
once | TRBV19 | NA | ASSVAVRQPQH
NA | TRBV28 | TRBD2 | ASSPYAGTSGSTMYEQY
NA | TRBV5-6 | NA | ASSLAGNTDTQY
NA | TRBV9 | NA | ASSAGGRQPEQF
few | TRBV2 | TRBD1 | ASSSSTGFLEKLF
NA | TRBV30 | TRBD1 | AWSRPQGTNEKLF
NA | TRBV15 | NA | ATSRDGRETQY
NA | TRBV7-9 | NA | ASSPDKKNYGYT
NA | TRBV18 | NA | ASSPGQDTYEQY
NA | TRBV30 | NA | AWSVIKRNTEAF
NA | TRBV27 | TRBD1 | ASSPRTGEAYNEQF
NA | TRBV27 | TRBD2 | ASSLRAPSGRISTDTQY
NA | TRBV30 | NA | ATAGQGNQPQH
once | TRBV18 | TRBD2 | ASSPRLAEDTGELF
once | TRBV10-1 | NA | ATPEDYNEQF
NA | TRBV29-1 | NA | SVRQATNEKLF
NA | TRBV6-5 | NA | ASSPTAISGNTIY
NA | TRBV18 | NA | ASSPKAFTGANVLT
NA | TRBV5-1 | TRBD2 | ASSLVSSGSKDEQF
NA | TRBV5-1 | TRBD2 | ASSVLVAGDNEQF
NA | TRBV25-1 | NA | ASSDGQPSSGNTIY
NA | TRBV5-4 | TRBD1 | ASSSGQGASGANVLT
NA | TRBV5-6 | TRBD2 | ASSPSLLAGLTDTQY
NA | TRBV10-3 | NA | AISESSSENIQY
NA | TRBV10-3 | TRBD1 | AISEADRGVWTEAF